The sequence of this T cell receptor (beta chain) was determined in a study of T cells in Graves' hyperthyroidism and ophthalmopathy. Study-wide points: Most expanded thyroid clonotypes above 0.001 also appeared in blood. Ophthalmopathy stood apart from stable hyperthyroidism in a 13 V-J model.

For this clonotype: Its specificity is unknown.

Trimming stripped 1 base from V and 3 bases from J, with 23 bases between. Germline CDR1 is MGHRA and CDR2 is YSYEKL. The CDR3 is made up of 19 amino acids. The patients, who ranged from 18 to 65 in age, presented with newly diagnosed hyperthyroidism lasting under 2 months. Amplified TCR beta CDR3 regions derived from RNA transcripts. A set of HTBI primers served as the primers for a first-round RT-PCR of the TCR CDR3. TCRdb re-analysed the multiplex PCR reads in MiXCR, keeping a single row per CDR3 protein. The sample consists of about 510,000 distinct CDR3 sequences, 13% to 15% of them appearing once.

The sequenced sample consisted of blood. The source of this sequence is a woman between 40 and 50 years old with Graves' hyperthyroidism. V usage is TRBV4-1 and J usage is TRBJ2-3, with D perhaps TRBD2 (6 bases). CDR3 sequence reads: CASSQGGGQTRRGTDTQYF. The CDR3 coding sequence is TGCGCCAGCAGCCAAGGAGGCGGTCAGACTAGACGGGGGACAGATACGCAGTATTTT.